This T cell receptor (beta chain) comes out of a study of blood T cell repertoires in COVID-19. About the research overall: The United States, Italy and Spain supplied acute and convalescent COVID-19 samples.

This study enrolled people aged roughly 18 to 89 from about two dozen US geographic areas. Clinical histories supplied by participants themselves formed the basis of cohort assignment. Clones were read by immunoSEQ multiplex PCR, and TCRdb kept only the in-frame ones, dropping some. Of a few hundred thousand clones listed, 80% to 95% are singletons. Germline CDR1 MNHEY, CDR2 SVGAGI. Trimming left V 8 bases short and J 3 bases short, with 6 bases between. This CDR3 has 11 amino acids. The V gene is TRBV6-5, the J gene TRBJ2-3; no clear D gene. Sample: PBMCs or T cells enriched from blood (not recorded which). The receptor's source is a woman aged 40-49 years who had been exposed to COVID-19. The CDR3 is CASQDTDTQYF. CDR3 in DNA: TGTGCCAGCCAGGATACAGATACGCAGTATTTT.